A single sample is the source of the 14 T cell receptor beta chains below, sequenced in a study of technical replicates of blood from several donors. The method was immunoSEQ multiplex PCR; TCRdb's version includes in-frame clones alone and lacks a portion of them. The sample lists more than 65,000 clones, about 93% occurring once. Material: T cells isolated from PBMCs. These receptors were collected from a human donor in good health.

In DNA, the CDR3 is TGTGCCAGCGGACGGAGGCAGCCCCAGCATTTT. It codes for CASGRRQPQHF. The chain combines TRBV28 with TRBJ1-5; D is unresolved. Germline-derived CDR1 and CDR2 are MDHEN and SYDVKM. Trimming shortened V by 8 bases and J by 7 bases, and 9 bases separated the two germline ends. This CDR3 is built from 11 residues. The variable domain in full, completed from reference TRBV28 and TRBJ1-5, reads DVKVTQSSRYLVKRTGEKVFLECVQDMDHENMFWYRQDPGLGLRLIYFSYDVKMKEKGDIPEGYSVSREKKERFSLILESASTNQTSMYLCASGRRQPQHFGDGTRLSIL.

V usage is TRBV4-1 and J usage is TRBJ2-7, with D possibly being TRBD1 (6 bases). Per the germline V gene, CDR1 is MGHRA and CDR2 is YSYEKL. V was pared by 4 bases and J by 0 bases, with 13 bases between. The CDR3 is 15 amino acids. CDR3 in amino acids: CASSRFQGTSYEQYF. CDR3 sequence (DNA): TGCGCCAGCAGCCGGTTCCAGGGGACCTCCTACGAGCAGTACTTC.

V is TRBV18 and J is TRBJ1-1; possibly TRBD1 for D (5 bases). The CDR3 length is 15 residues. Germline-derived CDR1 and CDR2 are KGHSH and LQKENI. V shed 6 bases and J shed 0 bases, with 14 bases lying between them. The CDR3 region has the DNA TGTGCCAGCTCCGCACAGGTGATCATGAACACTGAAGCTTTCTTT. It translates to CASSAQVIMNTEAFF. The whole variable domain, remainder taken from reference TRBV18 and TRBJ1-1, is NAGVMQNPRHLVRRRGQEARLRCSPMKGHSHVYWYRQLPEEGLKFMVYLQKENIIDESGMPKERFSAEFPKEGPSILRIQQVVRGDSAAYFCASSAQVIMNTEAFFGQGTRLTVV.

This clone was detected once. The rearrangement links TRBV19 to TRBJ1-5; 8 bases map to TRBD1. This CDR3 is built from 15 residues. Per the germline V gene, CDR1 is LNHDA and CDR2 is SQIVND (reference sequence). V lost 7 bases, J lost 0 bases, and 5 bases stayed unmatched. CDR3 sequence reads: CASTKDRASNQPQHF. The CDR3 DNA follows: TGTGCCAGTACTAAGGACAGGGCTAGCAATCAGCCCCAGCATTTT.

The chain has TRBV5-1 and TRBJ2-2, with D tentatively TRBD2 (6 bases). V lost 1 base and J 4 bases, leaving 14 bases between the germline ends. Germline V gene data show CDR1 as SGHRS and CDR2 as YFSETQ. There are 16 residues in the CDR3. CDR3 sequence: CASSLSSGTFTGELFF. DNA of the CDR3: TGCGCCAGCAGCTTGAGTTCCGGGACTTTCACCGGGGAGCTGTTTTTT.

This chain joins TRBV14 and TRBJ2-7; 7 bases map to TRBD2. The CDR3 sequence is 16 residues long. Germline CDR1 SGHDN, CDR2 FVKESK. V lost 3 bases and J lost 4; bases outside the gene matches: 12. In DNA, the CDR3 is TGTGCCAGCAGCCAGAACGCTTTGACTAGCCGATACGAGCAGTACTTC. Protein product: CASSQNALTSRYEQYF.

This clone has only one observation. V and J are TRBV18 and TRBJ2-7; D unclear. Trimming stripped 6 bases from V and 0 bases from J, with 9 bases between. Per the germline V gene, CDR1 is KGHSH and CDR2 is LQKENI. The CDR3 runs 13 residues. The CDR3 loop reads CASSPSNSYEQYF. The CDR3 bases are TGTGCCAGCTCCCCCAGTAACTCCTACGAGCAGTACTTC.

This chain joins TRBV19 and TRBJ2-7; D might be TRBD1 (6 bases). Germline values: CDR1 LNHDA, CDR2 SQIVND (reference sequence). The CDR3 is 18 residues long. Trimming took off 0 bases at V and 2 bases at J, with 20 bases between the two ends. This chain's CDR3 is CASSIDLKGGWNPYEQYF. CDR3 DNA sequence: TGTGCCAGTAGTATAGATCTGAAAGGGGGTTGGAACCCCTACGAGCAGTACTTC.

V usage is TRBV30 and J usage is TRBJ2-7; TRBD1 matches at 8 bases. The CDR3 sequence is 12 residues long. V lost 7 bases to trimming and J lost 3 bases; unmatched junction nucleotides: 5. CDR1 and CDR2 (germline): GTSNPN, SVGIG (reference sequence). For the CDR3, the DNA is TGTGCCTTGGACAGGGCGCTCTACGAGCAGTACTTC. As protein: CALDRALYEQYF.

The chain has TRBV2 and TRBJ2-7; D is undetermined. The CDR3 is 15 amino acids. In germline, CDR1 is SNHLY, CDR2 FYNNEI. The V end lost 3 bases, the J end lost 1 base, and 13 bases lay between the germline ends. CDR3 bases: TGTGCCAGCAGTGAGGGCAGAACTTCATCCTACGAGCAGTACTTC. Encoded protein: CASSEGRTSSYEQYF.

This chain uses TRBV5-1 with TRBJ1-1, with TRBD1 matching over 7 bases. The V segment lost 0 bases and the J segment 7 bases; nucleotides outside the gene matches: 9. The CDR3 has 15 amino acids. Germline CDR1 is SGHRS and CDR2 is YFSETQ. The CDR3 nucleotides are TGCGCCAGCAGCTTGGGCCCTAGAGGGGGCAATGAAGCTTTCTTT. Encoded protein: CASSLGPRGGNEAFF.

V is TRBV25-1 and J is TRBJ1-2; 8 bases are a match to TRBD1. The V gene's germline CDR1 is MGHDK and CDR2 SYGVNS. CDR3 size: 15 residues. V was pared by 5 bases and J by 3 bases, with 8 bases of the junction left unmatched. This CDR3 is CASSPPLGQDYGYTF. CDR3 bases: TGTGCCAGCAGTCCGCCATTGGGACAGGACTATGGCTACACCTTC.

V usage is TRBV18 and J usage is TRBJ2-3; 16 positions match TRBD2. This CDR3 is 18 amino acids long. Germline V gene lookup returns CDR1 KGHSH and CDR2 LQKENI. Trimming removed 0 bases from V and 6 bases from J; junction bases left unmatched: 6. The CDR3 DNA sequence: TGTGCCAGCTCACCACCGGCGGGACTAGCGGGGGGGTACGATACGCAGTATTTT. This sequence encodes CASSPPAGLAGGYDTQYF.

The CDR3 DNA is TGCGCCAGCAGCCGTGTAGCGGGGGGGCCCCACGAGCAGTACTTC. Its protein product is CASSRVAGGPHEQYF. The rearrangement uses TRBV5-1 and TRBJ2-7; 11 bases map to TRBD2. The CDR3 spans 15 residues. With V trimmed by 4 bases and J by 5 bases, 8 bases remained unmatched. Germline-derived CDR1 and CDR2 are SGHRS and YFSETQ.